Below, 26 T cell receptor beta chains from the same sample are listed, as sequenced in a study of blood T cell repertoires in COVID-19. Libraries were prepared by immunoSEQ multiplex PCR; TCRdb keeps only in-frame clonotypes and omits some of them. Of approximately 73,000 clones in the sample, roughly 77% were seen once. Sequencing was performed on peripheral blood. The origin of the receptors is a woman between 65 and 79 years old with acute or convalescent COVID-19.

The chain has TRBV28 and TRBJ2-5, with TRBD2 matching over 12 bases. Germline lookup yields CDR1 MDHEN and CDR2 SYDVKM. This CDR3 spans 15 amino acids. The junction had 9 bases not matched to a gene; V was cut back by 9 bases and J by 4 bases. Written as DNA, the CDR3 is TGTGCCAGTGTCCTAGCGGGAGGGCCTTCAGAGACCCAGTACTTC. Amino acids: CASVLAGGPSETQYF.

The V call is TRBV5-5, the J call TRBJ1-1, with D unresolved. Between the trimmed V and J ends, which lost 2 bases and 2 bases, there was a span of 10 bases. This CDR3 has 14 amino acids. CDR1 and CDR2 (germline): SGHKS, YYEKEE (reference sequence). The CDR3 DNA is TGTGCCAGCAGCTTCCAGGCAGCTAACACTGAAGCTTTCTTT. It translates to CASSFQAANTEAFF. The entire variable domain, with the rest obtained from reference TRBV5-5 and TRBJ1-1, is as follows: DAGVTQSPTHLIKTRGQQVTLRCSPISGHKSVSWYQQVLGQGPQFIFQYYEKEERGRGNFPDRFSARQFPNYSSELNVNALLLGDSALYLCASSFQAANTEAFFGQGTRLTVV.

The chain couples TRBV15 to TRBJ2-3; TRBD2 aligns across 9 bases. Trimming removed 0 bases from V and 3 bases from J; junction bases left unmatched: 4. CDR1 is LNHNV and CDR2 is YYDKDF in the germline V gene (reference sequence). The CDR3 has 16 amino acids. CDR3 nucleotides: TGTGCCACCAGCAGAGATCGCAGCGGGGGGACAGATACGCAGTATTTT. It codes for CATSRDRSGGTDTQYF.

J is TRBJ1-4 and V is TRBV6-5, with D perhaps TRBD1 (5 bases). This CDR3 has 15 residues. V lost 4 bases to trimming and J lost 0 bases, with 9 bases between them. CDR1 and CDR2 from the germline V gene are MNHEY and SVGAGI. The DNA of the CDR3 is TGTGCCAGCAGTTTGGGACTTGCAACTAATGAAAAACTGTTTTTT. Translated, it gives CASSLGLATNEKLFF.

The gene calls are TRBV2 and TRBJ2-5, with 7 nucleotides matching TRBD1. Looked up from germline, CDR1 is SNHLY and CDR2 is FYNNEI. This CDR3 contains 14 residues. V lost 7 bases and J lost 1; bases outside the gene matches: 6. The CDR3 nucleotides read TGTGCCAGCACTATCGGGACAGCCCAAGAGACCCAGTACTTC. Translated: CASTIGTAQETQYF.

This rearrangement joins TRBV7-2 to TRBJ1-6; D uncertain. Germline V lookup: CDR1 SGHTA, CDR2 FQGNSA. V was shortened by 1 base and J by 2 bases, with 6 bases between the two germline ends. The CDR3 runs 15 residues. In DNA form, the CDR3 reads TGTGCCAGCAGCTTAGGAGGGACCTATAATTCACCCCTCCACTTT. It is translated as CASSLGGTYNSPLHF.

The chain carries TRBV27 and TRBJ1-2, with 7 nucleotides matching TRBD1. The CDR3 totals 15 residues. Germline V gene sequence: CDR1 MNHEY, CDR2 SMNVEV (reference sequence). The ends lost 4 bases at V and 4 bases at J; junction bases unmatched: 9. CDR3 nucleotides: TGTGCCAGCAGTTCCCGTCAACAGGGGAGCTATGGCTACACCTTC. It specifies CASSSRQQGSYGYTF.

The chain employs TRBV7-9 and TRBJ1-2; TRBD1 matches at 8 bases. The junction had 10 bases not matched to a gene; V was cut back by 5 bases and J by 8 bases. Germline V gene lookup returns CDR1 SEHNR and CDR2 FQNEAQ (reference sequence). The CDR3 is 14 residues long. CDR3 in DNA: TGTGCCAGCAGCCCCCCCCAGGGGGCAGTGGGCTACACCTTC. Protein product: CASSPPQGAVGYTF.

This clone was detected once. The chain has TRBV7-2 and TRBJ1-3, with D perhaps matching TRBD1 (5 bases). Looked up from germline, CDR1 is SGHTA and CDR2 is FQGNSA. CDR3 length: 16 amino acids. Trimming left V 1 base short and J 2 bases short, with 12 bases between. This CDR3 reads CASSLEAGVPGNTIYF. Here the CDR3 DNA reads TGTGCCAGCAGCTTAGAGGCGGGGGTCCCTGGAAACACCATATATTTT. The variable domain in full, completed from reference TRBV7-2 and TRBJ1-3, reads GAGVSQSPSNKVTEKGKDVELRCDPISGHTALYWYRQSLGQGLEFLIYFQGNSAPDKSGLPSDRFSAERTGGSVSTLTIQRTQQEDSAVYLCASSLEAGVPGNTIYFGEGSWLTVV.

The V call is TRBV6-5, the J call TRBJ1-4, with D tentatively TRBD1 (6 bases). V was shortened by 0 bases and J by 6 bases, with 14 bases between the two germline ends. This CDR3 comprises 16 residues. Germline lookup yields CDR1 MNHEY and CDR2 SVGAGI. CDR3 sequence reads: CASSYSWGRVDEKLFF. For the CDR3, the DNA is TGTGCCAGCAGTTACTCCTGGGGGCGCGTGGATGAAAAACTGTTTTTT.

The chain uses TRBV19 and TRBJ2-1, with D perhaps matching TRBD1 (5 bases). This CDR3 has 14 amino acids. Germline lookup yields CDR1 LNHDA and CDR2 SQIVND (reference sequence). Trimming left V 5 bases short and J 5 bases short, with 13 bases between. The DNA for the CDR3 is TGTGCCAGTAGTCAGACAGTTATTAACAATGAGCAGTTCTTC. Its protein is CASSQTVINNEQFF.

Only one count was recorded for this clone. The chain employs TRBV9 and TRBJ2-3; TRBD2 agrees at 9 bases. The CDR3 totals 17 residues. Germline lookup yields CDR1 SGDLS and CDR2 YYNGEE. V lost 1 base and J lost 2; bases outside the gene matches: 8. In DNA form, the CDR3 reads TGTGCCAGCAGCGTACGAGCGGGGGGCCACGTCACAGATACGCAGTATTTT. Amino acids: CASSVRAGGHVTDTQYF.

The chain is built from TRBV5-5 and TRBJ1-4; the D gene is possibly TRBD1 (5 bases). V lost 4 bases, J lost 7 bases, and 11 bases lay in between. The CDR3 is 13 amino acids. Germline values: CDR1 SGHKS, CDR2 YYEKEE (reference sequence). The CDR3 loop reads CASSHQGVEKLFF. The CDR3 DNA reads as TGTGCCAGCAGCCATCAAGGGGTTGAAAAACTGTTTTTT.

CDR3: CASSEFGRGEAFF. The CDR3 coding sequence is TGTGCCAGCAGTGAATTCGGCAGGGGTGAAGCTTTCTTT. J is TRBJ1-1 and V is TRBV25-1; tentatively, D is TRBD1 (6 bases). Germline values: CDR1 MGHDK, CDR2 SYGVNS. V gave up 1 base and J gave up 7 bases, with 10 bases separating them. CDR3 length: 13 amino acids.

The rearrangement uses TRBV4-3 and TRBJ1-2; D remains ambiguous. Germline CDR1 LGHNA, CDR2 YSLEER. V gave up 0 bases and J gave up 7 bases, with 12 bases separating them. The CDR3 loop spans 14 amino acids. CDR3: CASSQDQAGTGYTF. DNA for the CDR3: TGCGCCAGCAGCCAAGACCAGGCAGGCACTGGCTACACCTTC.

The chain is built from TRBV10-1 and TRBJ1-3; D ambiguous. The CDR3 contains 16 residues. From germline, CDR1 is WNHNN and CDR2 SYGVQD (reference sequence). Trimming took 7 bases from V and 4 from J, leaving 20 bases between them. CDR3 loop: CASTAERRDMGNTIYF. CDR3 in DNA: TGCGCCAGCACCGCTGAACGACGGGATATGGGAAACACCATATATTTT.

The gene calls are TRBV19 and TRBJ2-3, with 7 positions matching TRBD1. Trimming cost V 7 bases and J 4 bases; bases outside gene matches: 8. The V gene's germline CDR1 is LNHDA and CDR2 SQIVND (reference sequence). The CDR3 runs 14 residues. CDR3 amino acids: CASKNRGVADTQYF. The DNA of the CDR3 is TGTGCCAGTAAAAACAGGGGAGTTGCAGATACGCAGTATTTT. Filled out from reference TRBV19 and TRBJ2-3, the complete variable domain reads DGGITQSPKYLFRKEGQNVTLSCEQNLNHDAMYWYRQDPGQGLRLIYYSQIVNDFQKGDIAEGYSVSREKKESFPLTVTSAQKNPTAFYLCASKNRGVADTQYFGPGTRLTVL.

The J gene is TRBJ1-1, the V gene TRBV27; no firm D call. The CDR3 is 13 residues long. CDR1 and CDR2 (germline): MNHEY, SMNVEV (reference sequence). The ends were cut back, 5 bases at V and 3 bases at J, with 10 bases in the middle. Here the CDR3 reads CASSLTYDTEAFF. CDR3 in DNA: TGTGCCAGCAGTCTAACCTATGACACTGAAGCTTTCTTT.

The CDR3 sequence is CASSPGLADSPYEQYF. In DNA form, the CDR3 reads TGTGCCAGCAGCCCTGGACTAGCGGACAGTCCCTACGAGCAGTACTTC. The J gene is TRBJ2-7, the V gene TRBV7-9; 10 bases fit TRBD2. Unmatched junction bases numbered 9, after V lost 5 bases and J lost 2 bases. Germline values: CDR1 SEHNR, CDR2 FQNEAQ (reference sequence). This CDR3 is 16 amino acids long. The full variable domain, with the rest looked up from reference TRBV7-9 and TRBJ2-7, is DTGVSQNPRHKITKRGQNVTFRCDPISEHNRLYWYRQTLGQGPEFLTYFQNEAQLEKSRLLSDRFSAERPKGSFSTLEIQRTEQGDSAMYLCASSPGLADSPYEQYFGPGTRLTVT.

The chain employs TRBV6-6 and TRBJ1-5; D possibly corresponds to TRBD1 (5 bases). The CDR3 has 14 amino acids. CDR1 and CDR2 from the germline V gene are MNHNY and SVGAGI (reference sequence). With 0 bases removed from V and 6 bases from J, the gap between germline ends came to 9 bases. The chain's CDR3 is CASSYSTGGQPQHF. The CDR3 DNA is TGTGCCAGCAGTTACTCGACCGGGGGTCAGCCCCAGCATTTT.

This chain joins TRBV28 and TRBJ2-7, with 8 positions matching TRBD2. V shed 5 bases, J shed 2 bases, and the junction held 11 bases outside the gene matches. Germline assignment: CDR1 MDHEN and CDR2 SYDVKM. The CDR3 is 16 residues long. This chain's CDR3 is CASSTSGGVGAYEQYF. In nucleotides, the CDR3 is TGTGCCAGCAGTACCTCCGGGGGGGTAGGGGCCTACGAGCAGTACTTC.

This chain joins TRBV6-5 and TRBJ1-1, with D possibly being TRBD1 (6 bases). Trimming pared 7 bases from V and 4 bases from J, leaving 16 bases between. CDR1 and CDR2 from the germline V gene are MNHEY and SVGAGI. The CDR3 loop spans 14 amino acids. The CDR3: CASNPVGASTEAFF. In nucleotides, the CDR3 is TGTGCCAGCAACCCCGTGGGGGCAAGCACTGAAGCTTTCTTT.

The CDR3 region is CASSNGVSGNTIYF. The CDR3 DNA reads as TGTGCCAGTAGTAACGGGGTCTCTGGAAACACCATATATTTT. The chain links TRBV19 to TRBJ1-3; D gene ambiguous. Germline lookup yields CDR1 LNHDA and CDR2 SQIVND (reference sequence). This CDR3 is built from 14 residues. Deletions cut 4 bases from V and 0 bases from J, with 7 bases between.

This clone was seen only once. Here the CDR3 DNA reads TGTGCCAGCAGCATAAGCGGGAGCCCCACCGGGGAGCTGTTTTTT. Its protein is CASSISGSPTGELFF. V is TRBV7-2 and J is TRBJ2-2; 8 bases are a match to TRBD2. Losses at the gene ends were 5 bases for V and 4 bases for J; bases not matched to a gene: 6. The germline gives CDR1 SGHTA, CDR2 FQGNSA. The CDR3 spans 15 residues.

This sequence joins TRBV2 and TRBJ2-3, with 7 nucleotides matching TRBD2. V shed 6 bases and J 1 base; nucleotides not matched to a gene: 4. Per germline, CDR1 SNHLY and CDR2 FYNNEI. The CDR3 totals 14 residues. Here the CDR3 DNA reads TGTGCCAGCAGAGGGAGGGTCGGCACAGATACGCAGTATTTT. It codes for CASRGRVGTDTQYF. The full variable domain, with the rest looked up from reference TRBV2 and TRBJ2-3, is EPEVTQTPSHQVTQMGQEVILRCVPISNHLYFYWYRQILGQKVEFLVSFYNNEISEKSEIFDDQFSVERPDGSNFTLKIRSTKLEDSAMYFCASRGRVGTDTQYFGPGTRLTVL.

The chain carries TRBV5-4 and TRBJ2-1, with TRBD2 matching over 7 bases. Germline V gene lookup returns CDR1 SGHNT and CDR2 YYREEE (reference sequence). Trimming at V came to 5 bases and at J to 4 bases, leaving 12 bases not matched to a gene. The CDR3 has 16 amino acids. CDR3 region: CASRPGGAGTYNEQFF. CDR3 bases: TGTGCCAGCAGACCTGGGGGAGCGGGGACGTACAATGAGCAGTTCTTC.